A single sample gave rise to the 32 T cell receptor beta chains below, sequenced in a study of CD8 T cells in Susac syndrome. Reverse transcription of roughly 0.5 to 1 ug RNA was carried out with random hexamers. One entry per CDR3 protein results from TCRdb running MiXCR on the immunoSEQ multiplex PCR reads. This table has around 170,000 distinct CDR3 sequences, about 94% appearing once. Sequenced sample: CD4+ T cells from PBMCs. The receptors were sampled from a human donor with Susac syndrome.

The chain combines TRBV18 with TRBJ2-6; TRBD2 might be the D (6 bases). Germline CDR1 and CDR2: KGHSH and LQKENI. The CDR3 is made up of 22 amino acids. Trimming cost V 3 bases and J 0 bases, with 27 bases left between them. The CDR3 DNA reads as TGTGCCAGCTCACCCCCCCGGGGCAGCGGGCTACCCATAGGCTCTGGGGCCAACGTCCTGACTTTC. Translation: CASSPPRGSGLPIGSGANVLTF.

This clonotype was seen once. The chain recombines TRBV5-6 with TRBJ1-2; no firm D call. V was cut by 4 bases and J by 7 bases, with 8 bases left in between. CDR1 is SGHDT, CDR2 YYEEEE, per germline. This CDR3 comprises 11 residues. This CDR3 reads CASSTGPGYTF. DNA of the CDR3: TGTGCCAGCAGCACTGGACCTGGCTACACCTTC.

The J gene is TRBJ1-5, the V gene TRBV5-1; tentative D call: TRBD1 (6 bases). This CDR3 is 13 amino acids long. Per the germline V gene, CDR1 is SGHRS and CDR2 is YFSETQ. V shed 2 bases and J shed 7 bases, with 10 bases lying between them. For the CDR3, the DNA is TGCGCCAGCAGCTTAGAGGGGGAGCAGCCCCAGCATTTT. Translated, it gives CASSLEGEQPQHF.

This chain connects TRBV12-3 or TRBV12-4 to TRBJ1-3, with no clear D. V was pared by 5 bases and J by 0 bases, with 8 bases between. CDR3 length: 14 residues. As DNA, the CDR3 is TGTGCCAGCAGTACACAGAGCTCTGGAAACACCATATATTTT. Amino acids: CASSTQSSGNTIYF.

The chain employs TRBV5-1 and TRBJ2-5; D not resolved. CDR3 size: 12 residues. Trimming cost V 0 bases and J 3 bases, with 3 bases left between them. CDR1 SGHRS and CDR2 YFSETQ come from the germline V gene. CDR3 sequence: CASSLGKETQYF. The CDR3 nucleotides are TGCGCCAGCAGCTTGGGGAAAGAGACCCAGTACTTC. Variable domain in full (rest from reference TRBV5-1 and TRBJ2-5): KAGVTQTPRYLIKTRGQQVTLSCSPISGHRSVSWYQQTPGQGLQFLFEYFSETQRNKGNFPGRFSGRQFSNSRSEMNVSTLELGDSALYLCASSLGKETQYFGPGTRLLVL.

The genes are TRBV20-1 and TRBJ2-2; 9 bases are shared with TRBD2. Germline-derived CDR1 and CDR2 are DFQATT and SNEGSKA (reference sequence). J was trimmed by 7 bases and V by 4 bases; bases with no gene match: 7. CDR3 size: 14 residues. The CDR3: CSATGLASGGELFF. The CDR3 bases are TGCAGTGCTACCGGACTAGCGAGCGGCGGGGAGCTGTTTTTT.

The CDR3, as DNA: TGTGCCACCAGCAGACCGGGACAGGGCTACGAGCAGTACTTC. Its translation: CATSRPGQGYEQYF. The J gene is TRBJ2-7, the V gene TRBV15; 9 bases fit TRBD1. Germline CDR1 and CDR2: LNHNV and YYDKDF (reference sequence). CDR3 size: 14 residues. V gave up 2 bases and J gave up 3 bases; unmatched junction bases: 2.

The chain joins TRBV2 to TRBJ2-7, with TRBD1 matching 8 bases. J lost 3 bases, V lost 2 bases, and 6 bases had no gene match. Germline CDR1 is SNHLY and CDR2 is FYNNEI. The CDR3 runs 15 residues. The CDR3 protein is CASSEFRTGSYEQYF. In DNA, the CDR3 is TGTGCCAGCAGTGAATTCCGGACAGGGAGCTACGAGCAGTACTTC. The complete variable domain, with remaining parts taken from reference TRBV2 and TRBJ2-7, reads EPEVTQTPSHQVTQMGQEVILRCVPISNHLYFYWYRQILGQKVEFLVSFYNNEISEKSEIFDDQFSVERPDGSNFTLKIRSTKLEDSAMYFCASSEFRTGSYEQYFGPGTRLTVT.

The chain combines TRBV7-2 with TRBJ1-5, with a tentative D call TRBD1 (5 bases). The CDR3 sequence is 14 residues long. Trimming removed 2 bases from V and 5 bases from J, with 10 bases in between. Looked up from germline, CDR1 is SGHTA and CDR2 is FQGNSA. CDR3 DNA sequence: TGTGCCAGCAGCTTAAAAACAGGTGATCAGCCCCAGCATTTT. The encoded protein is CASSLKTGDQPQHF.

The rearrangement links TRBV30 to TRBJ1-1, with a weak D call TRBD1 (6 bases). V was clipped by 0 bases and J by 3 bases, with 11 bases between them. CDR1 is GTSNPN and CDR2 is SVGIG in the germline V gene (reference sequence). The CDR3 is 14 residues long. CDR3 DNA: TGTGCCTGGAGTGTTCCCCCAGGGGACACTGAAGCTTTCTTT. Residues: CAWSVPPGDTEAFF.

V and J are TRBV10-3 and TRBJ2-1; D is perhaps TRBD1 (6 bases). This CDR3 comprises 16 residues. The V end was cut by 0 bases, the J end by 2 bases, with 11 bases between. Germline V gives CDR1 ENHRY, CDR2 SYGVKD. The CDR3 DNA reads as TGTGCCATCAGTGAGTCGCAGGGGCGTACCTACAATGAGCAGTTCTTC. It specifies CAISESQGRTYNEQFF.

The chain recombines TRBV4-1 with TRBJ1-2; 8 bases agree with TRBD1. In germline, CDR1 is MGHRA, CDR2 YSYEKL. J gave up 1 base and V 4 bases, and 2 bases lay outside the gene matches. There are 14 residues in the CDR3. In DNA, the CDR3 is TGCGCCAGCAGCCCACAGGGGGTTAACTATGGCTACACCTTC. Its translation: CASSPQGVNYGYTF.

The chain is built from TRBV28 and TRBJ2-7, with D hard to call. The V end lost 10 bases, the J end lost 5 bases, and 18 bases lay between the germline ends. This CDR3 region has 13 residues. Germline lookup yields CDR1 MDHEN and CDR2 SYDVKM. The CDR3 bases are TGTGCCATCTACAGTCCCGCGACCCACGAGCAGTACTTC. Protein product: CAIYSPATHEQYF. Full variable domain (missing parts from reference TRBV28 and TRBJ2-7): DVKVTQSSRYLVKRTGEKVFLECVQDMDHENMFWYRQDPGLGLRLIYFSYDVKMKEKGDIPEGYSVSREKKERFSLILESASTNQTSMYLCAIYSPATHEQYFGPGTRLTVT.

The chain is built from TRBV30 and TRBJ1-5, with D possibly being TRBD1 (6 bases). Germline assignment: CDR1 GTSNPN and CDR2 SVGIG (reference sequence). Trimming pared 0 bases from V and 3 bases from J, leaving 9 bases between. CDR3 length: 14 residues. CDR3 sequence: CAWSVRGANQPQHF. CDR3 bases: TGTGCCTGGAGTGTTAGGGGGGCCAATCAGCCCCAGCATTTT.

The CDR3 DNA follows: TGCAGTGCTTGGGGACAGTCAGGCGAGACCCAGTACTTC. Its translation: CSAWGQSGETQYF. The chain has TRBV20-1 and TRBJ2-5; 7 bases map to TRBD1. J gave up 5 bases and V 5 bases, and 8 bases lay outside the gene matches. Germline CDR1 reads DFQATT; CDR2 reads SNEGSKA (reference sequence). This CDR3 has 13 residues.

CDR3 sequence reads: CASSLGDGRNYGYTF. CDR3 bases: TGCGCCAGCAGCTTGGGCGACGGTCGGAACTATGGCTACACCTTC. The V call is TRBV5-1, the J call TRBJ1-2; no reliable D call. The CDR3 runs to 15 residues. The V and J ends lost 0 bases and 2 bases respectively, with 11 bases between them. The germline CDR1 and CDR2 sequences are SGHRS and YFSETQ. Full variable domain (rest looked up from reference TRBV5-1 and TRBJ1-2): KAGVTQTPRYLIKTRGQQVTLSCSPISGHRSVSWYQQTPGQGLQFLFEYFSETQRNKGNFPGRFSGRQFSNSRSEMNVSTLELGDSALYLCASSLGDGRNYGYTFGSGTRLTVV.

V and J are TRBV30 and TRBJ2-7; D tentatively fits TRBD1 or TRBD2 (5 bases each). CDR1 is GTSNPN, CDR2 SVGIG, per germline (reference sequence). This CDR3 is built from 14 residues. V was shortened by 2 bases and J by 9 bases, with 20 bases between the two germline ends. The chain's CDR3 is CAWSPGKADQGQYF. The CDR3 coding sequence is TGTGCCTGGAGTCCAGGGAAAGCGGATCAGGGGCAGTACTTC.

This sequence joins TRBV6-5 and TRBJ1-2, with 7 bases matching TRBD1. The CDR3 contains 14 residues. Germline values: CDR1 MNHEY, CDR2 SVGAGI. V was pared by 6 bases and J by 2 bases, with 6 bases of the junction left unmatched. For the CDR3, the DNA is TGTGCCAGCAGCCGAGGGACAGAGAACTATGGCTACACCTTC. It translates to CASSRGTENYGYTF.

The J gene is TRBJ2-5, the V gene TRBV7-8; no firm D call. The CDR3 totals 17 residues. CDR1 and CDR2 from the germline V gene are SGHVS and FQNEAQ. V was cut by 0 bases and J by 0 bases, with 14 bases left in between. CDR3: CASSLALGQPDQETQYF. The CDR3 DNA reads TGTGCCAGCAGCTTAGCGCTAGGGCAGCCGGACCAAGAGACCCAGTACTTC.

This chain uses TRBV27 with TRBJ2-7; a weak D match, TRBD1 (7 bases). Germline CDR1 reads MNHEY; CDR2 reads SMNVEV (reference sequence). Trimming removed 2 bases at V and 3 bases at J, with 11 bases between. This CDR3 has 14 residues. CDR3 coding DNA: TGTGCCAGCAGTTTAGTCAGGGGGGACTACGAGCAGTACTTC. This gives the protein CASSLVRGDYEQYF.

The sample holds a few counts of this clonotype. V usage is TRBV12-5 and J usage is TRBJ1-3, with no clear D. Trimming stripped 4 bases from V and 4 bases from J, with 2 bases between. Germline V CDR1 and CDR2: LGHNT, FRNRAP. The CDR3 has 11 amino acids. The CDR3 loop reads CASGSGNTIYF. The DNA of the CDR3 is TGTGCTAGTGGTTCCGGAAACACCATATATTTT.

The rearrangement links TRBV20-1 to TRBJ2-5; D not certain. CDR3 size: 14 residues. The germline CDR1 and CDR2 sequences are DFQATT and SNEGSKA (reference sequence). Trimming took 0 bases from V and 3 from J, leaving 11 bases between them. CDR3 region: CSARETHRKETQYF. In DNA form, the CDR3 reads TGCAGTGCTAGAGAGACTCACAGAAAAGAGACCCAGTACTTC.

The chain carries TRBV20-1 and TRBJ1-6; D is ambiguous. The V gene's germline CDR1 is DFQATT and CDR2 SNEGSKA (reference sequence). Trimming stripped 6 bases from V and 4 bases from J, with 16 bases between. The CDR3 totals 15 residues. CDR3 sequence: CSAPGPSVYNSPLHF. The DNA for the CDR3 is TGCAGTGCCCCTGGACCGAGTGTTTATAATTCACCCCTCCACTTT.

Only one count was recorded for this clonotype. The genes are TRBV27 and TRBJ2-5; TRBD2 is a possible D gene (6 bases). The germline gives CDR1 MNHEY, CDR2 SMNVEV (reference sequence). The V and J ends lost 3 bases and 5 bases respectively, with 13 bases between them. The CDR3 is made up of 14 amino acids. The CDR3 nucleotides are TGTGCCAGCAGTTTTGTCCCCAGCGGGGAGACCCAGTACTTC. This sequence encodes CASSFVPSGETQYF.

The chain uses TRBV12-3 or TRBV12-4 and TRBJ2-6; 7 positions match TRBD1. V lost 7 bases to trimming and J lost 2 bases; unmatched junction nucleotides: 8. The CDR3 is made up of 16 amino acids. CDR3 amino acids: CASTPTGVTGANVLTF. The CDR3 DNA sequence: TGTGCCAGCACCCCAACAGGGGTGACTGGGGCCAACGTCCTGACTTTC.

This sequence joins TRBV14 and TRBJ2-6; 7 bases fit TRBD1. The germline CDR1 and CDR2 sequences are SGHDN and FVKESK. V lost 3 bases, J lost 5 bases, and 7 bases stayed unmatched. The CDR3 consists of 16 residues. The CDR3 loop reads CASSQHTGVWANVLTF. In DNA form, the CDR3 reads TGTGCCAGCAGCCAGCATACAGGGGTTTGGGCCAACGTCCTGACTTTC.

J is TRBJ1-2 and V is TRBV7-9; tentative D call: TRBD1 (5 bases). Trimming left V 4 bases short and J 6 bases short, with 15 bases between. This CDR3 spans 14 amino acids. The germline V gene has CDR1 SEHNR and CDR2 FQNEAQ (reference sequence). The CDR3 reads CASSYPTETNGYTF. DNA of the CDR3: TGTGCCAGCAGCTACCCGACAGAGACAAATGGCTACACCTTC.

The chain recombines TRBV18 with TRBJ2-5; D is unclear. V was clipped by 3 bases and J by 2 bases, with 7 bases between them. The germline V gene has CDR1 KGHSH and CDR2 LQKENI. The CDR3 is 13 amino acids. CDR3 in DNA: TGTGCCAGCTCACCTGGCAGGCAAGAGACCCAGTACTTC. Translation: CASSPGRQETQYF. Complete variable domain (other parts from reference TRBV18 and TRBJ2-5): NAGVMQNPRHLVRRRGQEARLRCSPMKGHSHVYWYRQLPEEGLKFMVYLQKENIIDESGMPKERFSAEFPKEGPSILRIQQVVRGDSAAYFCASSPGRQETQYFGPGTRLLVL.

V gene TRBV5-4 combines with J gene TRBJ2-4; either TRBD1 or TRBD2 may fit D (5 bases each). Trimming left V 3 bases short and J 1 base short, with 17 bases between. In germline, CDR1 is SGHNT, CDR2 YYREEE (reference sequence). This CDR3 is built from 17 residues. The CDR3, as DNA: TGTGCCAGCAGCTCCGCTCGGGGACGCACGGCCAAAAACATTCAGTACTTC. Amino acids: CASSSARGRTAKNIQYF.

The rearrangement links TRBV29-1 to TRBJ2-5, with D unresolved. Between the trimmed V and J ends, which lost 5 bases and 5 bases, there was a span of 9 bases. The length of the CDR3 is 11 residues. Germline loops: CDR1 SQVTM, CDR2 ANQGSEA. The CDR3 bases are TGCAGCGTTCGGCAGCTTGAGACCCAGTACTTC. Its protein product is CSVRQLETQYF.

The J gene is TRBJ2-1, the V gene TRBV12-3 or TRBV12-4, with 11 bases identical to TRBD1. CDR3 size: 13 residues. Trimming at V came to 10 bases and at J to 7 bases, leaving 6 bases not matched to a gene. This CDR3 is CATHGQGANEQFF. The CDR3, as DNA: TGTGCCACCCATGGACAGGGGGCGAATGAGCAGTTCTTC.

The gene calls are TRBV29-1 and TRBJ1-5, with D perhaps TRBD1 (6 bases). CDR1 is SQVTM, CDR2 ANQGSEA, per germline. V was shortened by 4 bases and J by 6 bases, with 13 bases between the two germline ends. The CDR3 covers 13 residues. The CDR3 spells CSVAPGRGQPQHF. CDR3 sequence (DNA): TGCAGCGTTGCGCCTGGCAGGGGTCAGCCCCAGCATTTT.